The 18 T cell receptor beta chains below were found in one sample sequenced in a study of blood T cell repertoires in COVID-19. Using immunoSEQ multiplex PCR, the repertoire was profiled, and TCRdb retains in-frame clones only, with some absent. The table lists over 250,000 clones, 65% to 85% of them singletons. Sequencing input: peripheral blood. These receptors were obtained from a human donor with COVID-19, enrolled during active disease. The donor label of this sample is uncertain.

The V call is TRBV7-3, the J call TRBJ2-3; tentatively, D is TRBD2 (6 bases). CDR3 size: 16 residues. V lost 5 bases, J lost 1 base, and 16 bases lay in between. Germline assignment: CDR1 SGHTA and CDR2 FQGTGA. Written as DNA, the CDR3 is TGTGCCAGCAGCCAAAACGCCGGGACTGGCACAGATACGCAGTATTTT. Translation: CASSQNAGTGTDTQYF.

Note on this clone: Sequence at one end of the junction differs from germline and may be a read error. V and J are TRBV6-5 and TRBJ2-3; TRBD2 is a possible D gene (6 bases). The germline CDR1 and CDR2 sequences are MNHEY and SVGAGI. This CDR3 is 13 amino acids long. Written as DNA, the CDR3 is TGTGCCAGCAGTTACACTAGCAGAGATACGCAGTATTTT. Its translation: CASSYTSRDTQYF.

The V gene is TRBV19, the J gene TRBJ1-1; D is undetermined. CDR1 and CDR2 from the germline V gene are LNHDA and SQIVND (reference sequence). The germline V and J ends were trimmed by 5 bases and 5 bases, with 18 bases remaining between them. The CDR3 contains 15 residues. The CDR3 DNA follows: TGTGCCAGTAGTCCCTCGGCCGGGTCGGGAACTGAAGCTTTCTTT. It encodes CASSPSAGSGTEAFF.

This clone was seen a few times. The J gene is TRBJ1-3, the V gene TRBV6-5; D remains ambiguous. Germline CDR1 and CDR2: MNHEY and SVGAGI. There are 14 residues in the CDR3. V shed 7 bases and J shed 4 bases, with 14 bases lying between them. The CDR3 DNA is TGTGCCAGCAAGGTGGGGAGTACAGGAAACACCATATATTTT. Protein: CASKVGSTGNTIYF.

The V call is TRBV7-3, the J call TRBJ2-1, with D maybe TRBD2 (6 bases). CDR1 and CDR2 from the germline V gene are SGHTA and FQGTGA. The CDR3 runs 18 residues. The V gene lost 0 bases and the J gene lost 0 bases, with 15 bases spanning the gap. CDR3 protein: CASSLTGSGESSYNEQFF. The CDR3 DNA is TGTGCCAGCAGCTTAACCGGTAGCGGAGAGAGCTCCTACAATGAGCAGTTCTTC.

CDR3 nucleotides: TGTGCCAGCAGTGACTCGGCTAGCGGGAGATTAGGGACGCAGTATTTT. It codes for CASSDSASGRLGTQYF. The chain joins TRBV6-4 to TRBJ2-3; 10 nucleotides match TRBD2. CDR1 MRHNA and CDR2 SNTAGT come from the germline V gene. The CDR3 contains 16 residues. V was pared by 0 bases and J by 9 bases, with 9 bases of the junction left unmatched.

The CDR3 coding sequence is TGTGCCAGCAGCCAGATGGGACTAGCGGGAGAGCAGTACTTC. Its protein product is CASSQMGLAGEQYF. The chain couples TRBV3-1 (or the pseudogene TRBV3-2) to TRBJ2-7; 13 bases fit TRBD2. Trimming removed 3 bases from V and 7 bases from J; junction bases left unmatched: 3. This CDR3 has 14 amino acids. Looked up from germline, CDR1 is LGHDT and CDR2 is YNNKEL (reference sequence).

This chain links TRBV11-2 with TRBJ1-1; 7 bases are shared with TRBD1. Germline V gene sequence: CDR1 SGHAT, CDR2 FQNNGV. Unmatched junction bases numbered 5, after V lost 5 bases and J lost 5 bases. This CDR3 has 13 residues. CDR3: CASSRGQPTEAFF. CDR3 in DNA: TGTGCCAGCAGCCGGGGACAGCCTACTGAAGCTTTCTTT.

The CDR3 DNA follows: TGTGCCAGCAGGCAAGGCCCTGAGGTCTATGGCTACACCTTC. It specifies CASRQGPEVYGYTF. The gene calls are TRBV6-4 and TRBJ1-2; D remains ambiguous. The CDR3 sequence is 14 residues long. Germline values: CDR1 MRHNA, CDR2 SNTAGT. Trimming cost V 6 bases and J 4 bases, with 15 bases left between them.

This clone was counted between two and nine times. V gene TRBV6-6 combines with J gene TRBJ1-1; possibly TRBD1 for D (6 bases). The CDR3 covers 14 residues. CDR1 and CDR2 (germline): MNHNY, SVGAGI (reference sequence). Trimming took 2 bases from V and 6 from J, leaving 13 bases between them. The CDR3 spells CASSYGQLRAEAFF. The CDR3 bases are TGTGCCAGCAGTTACGGACAGCTTCGGGCTGAAGCTTTCTTT.

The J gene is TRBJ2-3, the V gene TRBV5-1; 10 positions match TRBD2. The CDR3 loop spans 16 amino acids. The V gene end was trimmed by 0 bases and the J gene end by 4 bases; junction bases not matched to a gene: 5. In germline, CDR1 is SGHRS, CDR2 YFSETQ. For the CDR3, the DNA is TGCGCCAGCAGCTTGGCAGCGGGAGGGTTCGCAGATACGCAGTATTTT. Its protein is CASSLAAGGFADTQYF.

CDR3 nucleotides: TGTGCCAGTAGTACCCGGGACAGGGCGACTTACGAGCAGTACTTC. Translating it yields CASSTRDRATYEQYF. This chain joins TRBV19 and TRBJ2-7; TRBD1 matches at 9 bases. CDR1 is LNHDA and CDR2 is SQIVND in the germline V gene (reference sequence). The CDR3 runs 15 residues. V trimming: 4 bases; J trimming: 4 bases; junction bases outside the gene matches: 8.

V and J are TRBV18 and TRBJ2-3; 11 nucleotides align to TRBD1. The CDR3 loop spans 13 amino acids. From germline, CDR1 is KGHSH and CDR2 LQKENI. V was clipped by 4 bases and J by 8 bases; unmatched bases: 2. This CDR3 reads CASSLGTGGTQYF. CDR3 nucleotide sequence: TGTGCCAGCTCACTCGGGACAGGGGGTACGCAGTATTTT.

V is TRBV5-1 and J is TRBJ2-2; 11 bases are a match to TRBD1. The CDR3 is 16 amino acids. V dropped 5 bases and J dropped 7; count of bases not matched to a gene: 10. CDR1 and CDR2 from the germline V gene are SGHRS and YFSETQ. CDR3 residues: CASSLSGTGGFGELFF. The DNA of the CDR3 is TGCGCCAGCAGTCTATCCGGGACAGGGGGATTCGGGGAGCTGTTTTTT.

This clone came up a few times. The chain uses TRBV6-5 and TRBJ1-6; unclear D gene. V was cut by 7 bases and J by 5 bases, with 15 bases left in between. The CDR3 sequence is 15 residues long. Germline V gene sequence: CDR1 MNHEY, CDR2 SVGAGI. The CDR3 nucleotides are TGTGCCAGCAAGGGTTCCCCGAGGGATAATTCACCCCTCCACTTT. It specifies CASKGSPRDNSPLHF.

The CDR3 region is CASSSFLWGEPWEQYF. For the CDR3, the DNA is TGTGCCAGCAGTTCGTTCCTGTGGGGAGAACCGTGGGAGCAGTACTTC. The chain is built from TRBV6-2 or TRBV6-3 and TRBJ2-7; tentative D call: TRBD2 (5 bases). This CDR3 is built from 16 residues. Germline-derived CDR1 and CDR2 are MNHEY and SVGEGT. The germline V and J ends were trimmed by 4 bases and 7 bases, with 23 bases remaining between them.

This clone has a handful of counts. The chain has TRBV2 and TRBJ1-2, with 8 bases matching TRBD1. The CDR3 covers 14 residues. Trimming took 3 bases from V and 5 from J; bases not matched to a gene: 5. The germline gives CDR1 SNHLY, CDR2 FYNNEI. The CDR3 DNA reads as TGTGCCAGCAGTGATGCAGGGGGCGCATATGGCTACACCTTC. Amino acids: CASSDAGGAYGYTF.

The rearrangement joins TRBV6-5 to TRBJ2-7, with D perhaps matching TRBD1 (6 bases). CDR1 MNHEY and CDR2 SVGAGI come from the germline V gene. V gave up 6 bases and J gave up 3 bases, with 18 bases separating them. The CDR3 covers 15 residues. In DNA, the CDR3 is TGTGCCAGCAGCCGCCCACAGGGTATCAACTACGAGCAGTACTTC. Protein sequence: CASSRPQGINYEQYF.